This TCR beta chain was profiled in a study of graft-versus-host responses after intestinal transplantation. For the study at large: Recipients across the board were started on anti-thymocyte globulin induction, then kept on tacrolimus and steroids for 2 to 4 years.

Germline V gene sequence: CDR1 SGHVS, CDR2 FNYEAQ. CDR3 size: 14 residues. Trimming cost V 1 base and J 3 bases; bases outside gene matches: 3. On this clone itself: Its target is not known.

Notes on the study in general: Detected in recipient marrow were GvH clones, some of which were first observed in ileum or blood.

The repertoire was sequenced with immunoSEQ multiplex PCR; TCRdb's copy has only in-frame clones and lacks some. The profile shows about 35,000 clones, about 94% of them singletons. The sequence derives from a human donor who was the organ donor for an intestinal transplant. The V call is TRBV7-6, the J call TRBJ2-7; TRBD2 aligns across 7 bases. This material consisted of unstimulated CD8+ T cells sorted from spleen or lymph node cells, taken before transplant. Here the CDR3 reads CASSLGGGSYEQYF. DNA of the CDR3: TGTGCCAGCAGCTTAGGGGGGGGTAGCTACGAGCAGTACTTC.